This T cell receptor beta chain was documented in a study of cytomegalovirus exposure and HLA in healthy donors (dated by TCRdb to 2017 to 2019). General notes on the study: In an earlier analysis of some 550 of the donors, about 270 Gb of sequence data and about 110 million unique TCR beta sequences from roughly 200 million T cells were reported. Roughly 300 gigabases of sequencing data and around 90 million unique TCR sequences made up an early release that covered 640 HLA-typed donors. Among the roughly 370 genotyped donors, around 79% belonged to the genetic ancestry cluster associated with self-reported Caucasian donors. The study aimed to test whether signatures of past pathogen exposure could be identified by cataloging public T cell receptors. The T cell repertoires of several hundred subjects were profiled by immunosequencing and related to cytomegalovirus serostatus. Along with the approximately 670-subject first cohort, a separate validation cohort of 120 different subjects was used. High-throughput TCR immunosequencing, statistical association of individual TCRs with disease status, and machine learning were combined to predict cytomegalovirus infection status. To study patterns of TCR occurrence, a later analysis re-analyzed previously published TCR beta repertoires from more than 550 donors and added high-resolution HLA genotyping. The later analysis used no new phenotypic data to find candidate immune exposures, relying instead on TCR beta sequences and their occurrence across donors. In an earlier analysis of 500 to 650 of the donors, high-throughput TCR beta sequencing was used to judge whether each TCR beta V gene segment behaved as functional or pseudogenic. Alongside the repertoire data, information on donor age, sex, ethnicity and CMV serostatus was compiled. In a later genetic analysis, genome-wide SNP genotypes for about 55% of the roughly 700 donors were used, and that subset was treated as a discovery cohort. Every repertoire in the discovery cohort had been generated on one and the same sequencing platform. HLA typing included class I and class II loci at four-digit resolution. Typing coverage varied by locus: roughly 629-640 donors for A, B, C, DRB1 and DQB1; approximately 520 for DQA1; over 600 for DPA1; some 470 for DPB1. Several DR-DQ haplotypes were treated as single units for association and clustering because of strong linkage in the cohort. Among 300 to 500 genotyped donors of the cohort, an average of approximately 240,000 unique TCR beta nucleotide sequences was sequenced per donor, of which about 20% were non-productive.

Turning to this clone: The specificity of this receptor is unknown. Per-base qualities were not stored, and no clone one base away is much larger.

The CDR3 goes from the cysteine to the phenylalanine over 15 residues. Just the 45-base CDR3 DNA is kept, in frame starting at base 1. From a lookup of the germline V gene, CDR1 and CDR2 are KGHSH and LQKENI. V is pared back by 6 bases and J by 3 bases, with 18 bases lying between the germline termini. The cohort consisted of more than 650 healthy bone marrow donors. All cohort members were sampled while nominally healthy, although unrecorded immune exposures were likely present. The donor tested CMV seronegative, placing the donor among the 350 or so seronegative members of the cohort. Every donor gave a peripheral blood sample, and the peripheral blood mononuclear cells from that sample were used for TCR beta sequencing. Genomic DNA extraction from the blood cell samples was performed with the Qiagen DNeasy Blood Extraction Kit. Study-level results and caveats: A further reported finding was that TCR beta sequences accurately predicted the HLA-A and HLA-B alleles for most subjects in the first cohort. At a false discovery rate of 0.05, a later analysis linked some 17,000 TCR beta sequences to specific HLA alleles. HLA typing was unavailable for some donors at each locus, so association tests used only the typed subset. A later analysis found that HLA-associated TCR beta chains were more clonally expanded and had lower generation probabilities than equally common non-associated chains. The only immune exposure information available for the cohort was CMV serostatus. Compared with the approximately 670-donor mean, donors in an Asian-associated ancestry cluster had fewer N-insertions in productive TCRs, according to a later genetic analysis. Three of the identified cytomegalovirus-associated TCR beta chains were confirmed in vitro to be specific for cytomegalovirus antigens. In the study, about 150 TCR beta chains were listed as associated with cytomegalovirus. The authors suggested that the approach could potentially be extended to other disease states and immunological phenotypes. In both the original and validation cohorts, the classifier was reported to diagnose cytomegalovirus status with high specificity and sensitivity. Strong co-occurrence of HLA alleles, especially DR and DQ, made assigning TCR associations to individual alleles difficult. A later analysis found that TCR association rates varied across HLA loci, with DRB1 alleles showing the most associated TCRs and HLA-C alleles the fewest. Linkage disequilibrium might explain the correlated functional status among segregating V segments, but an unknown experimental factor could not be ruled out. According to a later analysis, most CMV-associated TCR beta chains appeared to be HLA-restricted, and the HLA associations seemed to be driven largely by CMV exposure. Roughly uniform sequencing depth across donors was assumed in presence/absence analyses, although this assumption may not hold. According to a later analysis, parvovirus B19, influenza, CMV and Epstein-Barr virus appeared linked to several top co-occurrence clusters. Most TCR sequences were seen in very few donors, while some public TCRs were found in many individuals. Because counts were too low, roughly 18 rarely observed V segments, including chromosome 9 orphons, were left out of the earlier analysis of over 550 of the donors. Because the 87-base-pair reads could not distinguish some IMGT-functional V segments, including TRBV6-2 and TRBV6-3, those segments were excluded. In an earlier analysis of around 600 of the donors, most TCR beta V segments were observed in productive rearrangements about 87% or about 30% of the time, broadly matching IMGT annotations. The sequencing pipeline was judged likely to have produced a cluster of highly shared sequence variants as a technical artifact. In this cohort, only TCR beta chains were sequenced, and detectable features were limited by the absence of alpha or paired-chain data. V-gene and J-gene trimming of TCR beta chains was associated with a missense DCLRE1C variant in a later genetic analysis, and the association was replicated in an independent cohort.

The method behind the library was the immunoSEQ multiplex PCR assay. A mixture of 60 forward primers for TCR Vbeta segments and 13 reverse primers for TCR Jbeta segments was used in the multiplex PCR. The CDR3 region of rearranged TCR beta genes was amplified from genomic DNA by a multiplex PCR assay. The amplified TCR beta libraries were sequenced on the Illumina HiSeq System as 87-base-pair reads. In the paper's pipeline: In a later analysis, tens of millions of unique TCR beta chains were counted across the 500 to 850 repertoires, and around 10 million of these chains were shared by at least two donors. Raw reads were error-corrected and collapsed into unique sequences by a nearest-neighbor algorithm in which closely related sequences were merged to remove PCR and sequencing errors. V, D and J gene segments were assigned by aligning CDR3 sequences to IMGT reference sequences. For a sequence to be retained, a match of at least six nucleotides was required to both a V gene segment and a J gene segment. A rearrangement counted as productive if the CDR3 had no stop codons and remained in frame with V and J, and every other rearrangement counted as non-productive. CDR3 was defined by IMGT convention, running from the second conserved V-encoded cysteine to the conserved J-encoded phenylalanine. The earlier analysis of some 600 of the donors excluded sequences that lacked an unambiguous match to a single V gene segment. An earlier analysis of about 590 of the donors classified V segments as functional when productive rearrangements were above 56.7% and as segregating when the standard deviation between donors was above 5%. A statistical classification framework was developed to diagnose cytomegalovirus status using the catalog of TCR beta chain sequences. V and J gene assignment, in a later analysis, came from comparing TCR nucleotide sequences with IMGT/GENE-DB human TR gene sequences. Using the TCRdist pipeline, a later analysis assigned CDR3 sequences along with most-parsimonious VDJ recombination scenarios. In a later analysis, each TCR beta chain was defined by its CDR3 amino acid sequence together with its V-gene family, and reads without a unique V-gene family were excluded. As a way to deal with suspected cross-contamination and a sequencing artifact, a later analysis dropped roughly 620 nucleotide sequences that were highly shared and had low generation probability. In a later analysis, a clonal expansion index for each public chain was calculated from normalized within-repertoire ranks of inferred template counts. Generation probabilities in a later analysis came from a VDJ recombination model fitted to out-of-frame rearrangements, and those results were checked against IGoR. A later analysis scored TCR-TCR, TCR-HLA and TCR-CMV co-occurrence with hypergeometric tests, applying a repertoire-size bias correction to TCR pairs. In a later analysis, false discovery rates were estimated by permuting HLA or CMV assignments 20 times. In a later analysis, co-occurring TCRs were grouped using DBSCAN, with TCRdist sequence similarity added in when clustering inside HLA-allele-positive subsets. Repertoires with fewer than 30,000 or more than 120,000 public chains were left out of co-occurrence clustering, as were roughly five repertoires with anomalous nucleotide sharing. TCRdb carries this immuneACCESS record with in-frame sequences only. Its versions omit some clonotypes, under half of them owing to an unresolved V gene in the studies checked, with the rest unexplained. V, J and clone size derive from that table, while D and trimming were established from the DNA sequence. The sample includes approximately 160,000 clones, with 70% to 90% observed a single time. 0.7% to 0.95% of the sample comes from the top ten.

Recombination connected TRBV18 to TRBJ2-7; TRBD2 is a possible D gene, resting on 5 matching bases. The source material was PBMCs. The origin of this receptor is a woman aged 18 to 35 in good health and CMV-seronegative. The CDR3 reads CASSRVIGSGYEQYF. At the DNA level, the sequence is TGTGCCAGCTCCCGCGTTATTGGGAGTGGCTACGAGCAGTACTTC. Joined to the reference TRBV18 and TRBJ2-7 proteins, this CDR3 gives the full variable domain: NAGVMQNPRHLVRRRGQEARLRCSPMKGHSHVYWYRQLPEEGLKFMVYLQKENIIDESGMPKERFSAEFPKEGPSILRIQQVVRGDSAAYFCASSRVIGSGYEQYFGPGTRLTVT.